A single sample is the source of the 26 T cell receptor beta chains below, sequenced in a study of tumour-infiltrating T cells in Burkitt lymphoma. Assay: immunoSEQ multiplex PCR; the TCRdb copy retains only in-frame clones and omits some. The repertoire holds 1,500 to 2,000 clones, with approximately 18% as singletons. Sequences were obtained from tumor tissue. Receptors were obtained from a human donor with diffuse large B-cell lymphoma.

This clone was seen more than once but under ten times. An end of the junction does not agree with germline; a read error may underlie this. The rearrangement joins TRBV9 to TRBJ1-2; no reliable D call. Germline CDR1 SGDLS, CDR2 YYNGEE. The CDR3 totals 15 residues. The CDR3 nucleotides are TGTGCCAGCAGCGTAGGTTCCGGGCCGGGCTATGGCTACGCCTTC. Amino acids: CASSVGSGPGYGYAF.

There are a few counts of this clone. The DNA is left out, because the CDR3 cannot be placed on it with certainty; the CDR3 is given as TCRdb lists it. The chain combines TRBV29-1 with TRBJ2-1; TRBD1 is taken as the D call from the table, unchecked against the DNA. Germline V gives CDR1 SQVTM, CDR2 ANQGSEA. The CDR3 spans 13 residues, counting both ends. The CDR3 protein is CSVVGQGAEVKFF.

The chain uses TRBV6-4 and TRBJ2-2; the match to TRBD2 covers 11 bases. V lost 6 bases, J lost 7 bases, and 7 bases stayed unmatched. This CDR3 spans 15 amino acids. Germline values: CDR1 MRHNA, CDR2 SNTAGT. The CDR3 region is CASSASGGTSGELFF. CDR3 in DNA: TGTGCCAGCAGCGCTAGCGGGGGGACGAGCGGGGAGCTGTTTTTT.

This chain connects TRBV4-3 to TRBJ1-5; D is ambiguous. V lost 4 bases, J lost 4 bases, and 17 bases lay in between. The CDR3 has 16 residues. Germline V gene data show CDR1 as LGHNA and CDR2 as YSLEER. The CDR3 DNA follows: TGCGCCAGCAGCCTTGCTTTCGGGAGTGTGAATCAGCCCCAGCATTTT. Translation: CASSLAFGSVNQPQHF.

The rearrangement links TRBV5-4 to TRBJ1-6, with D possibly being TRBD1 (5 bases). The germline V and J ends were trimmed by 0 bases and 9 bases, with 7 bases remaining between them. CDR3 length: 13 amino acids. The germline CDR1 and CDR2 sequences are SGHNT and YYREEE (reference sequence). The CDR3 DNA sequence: TGTGCCAGCAGCTTGGACAGGATTTCACCCCTCCACTTT. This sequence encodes CASSLDRISPLHF.

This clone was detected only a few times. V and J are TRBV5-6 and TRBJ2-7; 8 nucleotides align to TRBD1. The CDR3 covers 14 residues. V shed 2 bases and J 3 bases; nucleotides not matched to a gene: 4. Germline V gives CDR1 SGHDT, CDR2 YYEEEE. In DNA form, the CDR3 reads TGTGCCAGCAGCTTTCAGGGGGCTTTCTACGAGCAGTACTTC. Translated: CASSFQGAFYEQYF.

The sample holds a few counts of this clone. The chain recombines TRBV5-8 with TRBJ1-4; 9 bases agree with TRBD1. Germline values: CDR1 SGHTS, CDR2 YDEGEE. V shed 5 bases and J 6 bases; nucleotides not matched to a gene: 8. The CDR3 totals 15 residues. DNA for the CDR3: TGTGCCAGCAGGGACTACAGGGGGCGCGATGAAAAACTGTTTTTT. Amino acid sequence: CASRDYRGRDEKLFF.

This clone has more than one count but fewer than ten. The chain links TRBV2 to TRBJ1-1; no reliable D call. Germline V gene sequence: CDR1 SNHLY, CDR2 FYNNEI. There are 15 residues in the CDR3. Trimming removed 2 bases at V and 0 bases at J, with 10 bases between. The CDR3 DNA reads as TGTGCCAGCAGTGAAAGTTCGTGGGTGAACACTGAAGCTTTCTTT. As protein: CASSESSWVNTEAFF.

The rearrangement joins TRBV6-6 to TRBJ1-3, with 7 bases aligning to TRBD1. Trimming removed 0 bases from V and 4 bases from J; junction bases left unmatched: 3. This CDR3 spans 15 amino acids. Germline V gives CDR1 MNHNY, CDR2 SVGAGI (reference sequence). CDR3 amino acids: CASSYSTGPGNTIYF. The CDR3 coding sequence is TGTGCCAGCAGTTACTCGACAGGGCCCGGAAACACCATATATTTT.

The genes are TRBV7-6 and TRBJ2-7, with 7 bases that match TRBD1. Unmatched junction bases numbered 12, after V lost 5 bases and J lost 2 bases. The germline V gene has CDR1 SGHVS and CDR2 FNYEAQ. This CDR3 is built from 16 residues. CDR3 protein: CASSTDPGQPTYEQYF. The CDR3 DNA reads TGTGCCAGCAGCACGGATCCGGGACAGCCGACCTACGAGCAGTACTTC.

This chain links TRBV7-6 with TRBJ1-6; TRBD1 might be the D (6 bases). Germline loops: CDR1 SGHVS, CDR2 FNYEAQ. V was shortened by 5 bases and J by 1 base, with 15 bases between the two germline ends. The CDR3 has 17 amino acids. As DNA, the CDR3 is TGTGCCAGCAGCATGAGTCCAGGGGAATCCTATAATTCACCCCTCCACTTT. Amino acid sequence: CASSMSPGESYNSPLHF.

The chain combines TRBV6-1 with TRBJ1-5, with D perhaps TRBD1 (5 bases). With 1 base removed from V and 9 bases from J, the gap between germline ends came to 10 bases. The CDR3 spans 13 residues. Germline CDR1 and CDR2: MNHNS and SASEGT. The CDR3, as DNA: TGTGCCAGCAGTGAAGGACAGTCTTTGCCCCAGCATTTT. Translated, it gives CASSEGQSLPQHF.

The CDR3 DNA follows: TGTGCCAGCAGCTTAGACGCCAGGAATACGCAGTATTTT. Translating gives CASSLDARNTQYF. V gene TRBV7-9 combines with J gene TRBJ2-3, with D unresolved. Germline V gives CDR1 SEHNR, CDR2 FQNEAQ (reference sequence). V was trimmed by 1 base and J by 7 bases, leaving 9 bases between them. There are 13 residues in the CDR3.

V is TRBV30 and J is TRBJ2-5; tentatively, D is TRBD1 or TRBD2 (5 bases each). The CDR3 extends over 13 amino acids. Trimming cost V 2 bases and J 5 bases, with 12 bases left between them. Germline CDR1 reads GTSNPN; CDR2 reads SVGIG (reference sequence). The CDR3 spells CAWSWGSGETQYF. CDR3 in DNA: TGTGCCTGGAGTTGGGGGAGTGGGGAGACCCAGTACTTC.

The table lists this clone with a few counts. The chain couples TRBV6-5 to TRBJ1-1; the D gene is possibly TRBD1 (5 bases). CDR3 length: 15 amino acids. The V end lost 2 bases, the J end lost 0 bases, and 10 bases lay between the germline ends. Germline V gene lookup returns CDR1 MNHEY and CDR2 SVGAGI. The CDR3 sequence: CASSYTTELNTEAFF. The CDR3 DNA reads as TGTGCCAGCAGTTACACGACAGAACTGAACACTGAAGCTTTCTTT.

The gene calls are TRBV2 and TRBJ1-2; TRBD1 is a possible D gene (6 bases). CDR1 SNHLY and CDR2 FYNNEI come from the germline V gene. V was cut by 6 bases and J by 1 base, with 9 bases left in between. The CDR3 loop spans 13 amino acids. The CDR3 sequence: CASSLQGNYGYTF. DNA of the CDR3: TGTGCCAGCAGCCTACAGGGTAACTATGGCTACACCTTC. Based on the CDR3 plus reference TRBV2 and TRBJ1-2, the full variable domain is EPEVTQTPSHQVTQMGQEVILRCVPISNHLYFYWYRQILGQKVEFLVSFYNNEISEKSEIFDDQFSVERPDGSNFTLKIRSTKLEDSAMYFCASSLQGNYGYTFGSGTRLTVV.

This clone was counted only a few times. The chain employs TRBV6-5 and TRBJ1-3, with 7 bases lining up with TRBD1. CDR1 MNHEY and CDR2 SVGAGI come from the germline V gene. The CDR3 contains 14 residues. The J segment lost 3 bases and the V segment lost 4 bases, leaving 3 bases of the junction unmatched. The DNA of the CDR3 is TGTGCCAGCAGTTTCACAGGGGTTGGAAACACCATATATTTT. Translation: CASSFTGVGNTIYF.

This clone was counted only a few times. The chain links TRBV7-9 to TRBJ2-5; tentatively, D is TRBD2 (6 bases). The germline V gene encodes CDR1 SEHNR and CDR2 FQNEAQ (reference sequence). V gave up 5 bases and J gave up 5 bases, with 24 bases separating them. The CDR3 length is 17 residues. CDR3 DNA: TGTGCCAGCAGCCCCGCTAGAGGAGGGCCTGCCGGGGAGACCCAGTACTTC. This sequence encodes CASSPARGGPAGETQYF.

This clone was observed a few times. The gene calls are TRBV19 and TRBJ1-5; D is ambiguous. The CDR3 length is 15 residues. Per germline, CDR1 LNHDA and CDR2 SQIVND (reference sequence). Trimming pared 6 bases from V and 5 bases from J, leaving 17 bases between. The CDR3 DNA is TGTGCCAGTAGGGGGTCCTCACCGGGCTATCAGCCCCAGCATTTT. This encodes CASRGSSPGYQPQHF.

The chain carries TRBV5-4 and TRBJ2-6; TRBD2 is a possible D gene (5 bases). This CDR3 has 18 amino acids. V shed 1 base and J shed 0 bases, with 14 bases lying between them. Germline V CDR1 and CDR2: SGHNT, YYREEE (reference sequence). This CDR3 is CASSLNGGRSSGANVLTF. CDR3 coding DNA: TGTGCCAGCAGCTTGAACGGAGGTAGGTCCTCTGGGGCCAACGTCCTGACTTTC.

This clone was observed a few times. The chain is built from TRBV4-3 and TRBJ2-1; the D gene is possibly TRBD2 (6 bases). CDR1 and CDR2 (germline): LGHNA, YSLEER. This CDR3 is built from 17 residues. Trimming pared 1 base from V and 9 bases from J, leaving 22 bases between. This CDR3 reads CASSQAPFGGRFSEQFF. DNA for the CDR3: TGCGCCAGCAGCCAAGCGCCTTTCGGGGGTAGGTTCAGTGAGCAGTTCTTC.

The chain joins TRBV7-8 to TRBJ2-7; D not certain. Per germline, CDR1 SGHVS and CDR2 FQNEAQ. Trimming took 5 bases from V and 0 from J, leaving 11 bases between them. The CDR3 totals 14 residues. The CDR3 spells CASSTRTVSYEQYF. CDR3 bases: TGTGCCAGCAGCACCCGGACGGTCTCCTACGAGCAGTACTTC.

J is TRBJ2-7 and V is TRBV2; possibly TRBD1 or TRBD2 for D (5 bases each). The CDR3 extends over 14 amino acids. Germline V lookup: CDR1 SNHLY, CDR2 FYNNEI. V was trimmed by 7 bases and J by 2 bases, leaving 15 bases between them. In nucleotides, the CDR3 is TGTGCCAGCAAGGCCGGGACGGTGACCTACGAGCAGTACTTC. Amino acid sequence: CASKAGTVTYEQYF.

CDR3 amino acids: CASSTIRDVEFGELFF. The CDR3 nucleotides are TGTGCCAGCAGTACCATTCGGGACGTCGAGTTCGGGGAGCTGTTTTTT. The gene calls are TRBV7-9 and TRBJ2-2, with D tentatively TRBD1 or TRBD2 (5 bases each). The V end was cut by 6 bases, the J end by 7 bases, with 21 bases between. The CDR3 extends over 16 amino acids. Per germline, CDR1 SEHNR and CDR2 FQNEAQ (reference sequence).

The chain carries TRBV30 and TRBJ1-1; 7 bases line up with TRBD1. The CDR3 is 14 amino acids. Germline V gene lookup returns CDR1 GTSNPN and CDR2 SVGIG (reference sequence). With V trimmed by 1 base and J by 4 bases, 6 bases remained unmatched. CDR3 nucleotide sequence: TGTGCCTGGAGTGACCACGGGACAGTCACTGAAGCTTTCTTT. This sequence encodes CAWSDHGTVTEAFF. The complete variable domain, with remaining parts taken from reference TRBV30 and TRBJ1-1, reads SQTIHQWPATLVQPVGSPLSLECTVEGTSNPNLYWYRQAAGRGLQLLFYSVGIGQISSEVPQNLSASRPQDRQFILSSKKLLLSDSGFYLCAWSDHGTVTEAFFGQGTRLTVV.

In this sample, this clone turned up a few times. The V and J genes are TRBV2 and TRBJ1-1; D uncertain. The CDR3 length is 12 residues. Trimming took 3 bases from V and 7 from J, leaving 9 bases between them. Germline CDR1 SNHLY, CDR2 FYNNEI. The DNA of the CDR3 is TGTGCCAGCAGTGACTTTCCGAGTGAAGCTTTCTTT. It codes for CASSDFPSEAFF.